This T cell receptor (beta chain) was obtained from a study of T cell changes during pregnancy in multiple sclerosis. Per the germline V gene, CDR1 is GTSNPN and CDR2 is SVGIG (reference sequence). This CDR3 is built from 14 residues. V shed 2 bases, J shed 4 bases, and the junction held 5 bases outside the gene matches. Repertoires were generated with immunoSEQ multiplex PCR, while TCRdb's copy carries only in-frame clones and drops some. The sample shows about 39,000 clones, approximately 94% of them seen only once. V and J are TRBV30 and TRBJ1-2, with 9 bases matching TRBD1. The material was CD4+ T cells from peripheral blood mononuclear cells, obtained after pregnancy. This sequence originates from a female donor with multiple sclerosis, enrolled in a pregnancy study. The CDR3 sequence: CAWSPTGGGYGYTF. The CDR3 DNA reads TGTGCCTGGAGTCCAACAGGGGGCGGCTATGGCTACACCTTC.